The clone carrying this T cell receptor beta chain was picked up many times. Its specificity is unknown. No ophthalmopathy progression within 18 months constituted stable Graves' hyperthyroidism. RNA transcripts yielded amplified TCR beta CDR3 regions. First-round RT-PCR targeting the TCR CDR3 was performed with the HTBI primer set. TCRdb processed the multiplex PCR reads anew with MiXCR; each CDR3 protein has one entry. The sample gives under 700,000 distinct CDR3 sequences, over 15% of which show up once; around a sixth is in the top ten. Looked up from germline, CDR1 is DFQATT and CDR2 is SNEGSKA (reference sequence). The CDR3 consists of 14 residues. The V end was cut by 0 bases, the J end by 6 bases, with 14 bases between. These data come from a study of T cells in Graves' hyperthyroidism and ophthalmopathy. Study-level information: Peripheral blood collection took place at initial diagnosis, before any treatment. Findings and limits, study-wide: A model using 13 V-J features told ophthalmopathy apart from stable hyperthyroidism. Most thyroid-expanded clonotypes above 0.001 were also found in blood.

This sequence was found in a woman younger than 35 with Graves' hyperthyroidism. V usage is TRBV20-1 and J usage is TRBJ2-5; possibly TRBD2 for D (5 bases). What was sequenced was blood. The chain's CDR3 is CSARDWRGLKTQYF. In nucleotides, the CDR3 is TGCAGTGCTAGAGATTGGCGAGGGTTGAAGACCCAGTACTTC.